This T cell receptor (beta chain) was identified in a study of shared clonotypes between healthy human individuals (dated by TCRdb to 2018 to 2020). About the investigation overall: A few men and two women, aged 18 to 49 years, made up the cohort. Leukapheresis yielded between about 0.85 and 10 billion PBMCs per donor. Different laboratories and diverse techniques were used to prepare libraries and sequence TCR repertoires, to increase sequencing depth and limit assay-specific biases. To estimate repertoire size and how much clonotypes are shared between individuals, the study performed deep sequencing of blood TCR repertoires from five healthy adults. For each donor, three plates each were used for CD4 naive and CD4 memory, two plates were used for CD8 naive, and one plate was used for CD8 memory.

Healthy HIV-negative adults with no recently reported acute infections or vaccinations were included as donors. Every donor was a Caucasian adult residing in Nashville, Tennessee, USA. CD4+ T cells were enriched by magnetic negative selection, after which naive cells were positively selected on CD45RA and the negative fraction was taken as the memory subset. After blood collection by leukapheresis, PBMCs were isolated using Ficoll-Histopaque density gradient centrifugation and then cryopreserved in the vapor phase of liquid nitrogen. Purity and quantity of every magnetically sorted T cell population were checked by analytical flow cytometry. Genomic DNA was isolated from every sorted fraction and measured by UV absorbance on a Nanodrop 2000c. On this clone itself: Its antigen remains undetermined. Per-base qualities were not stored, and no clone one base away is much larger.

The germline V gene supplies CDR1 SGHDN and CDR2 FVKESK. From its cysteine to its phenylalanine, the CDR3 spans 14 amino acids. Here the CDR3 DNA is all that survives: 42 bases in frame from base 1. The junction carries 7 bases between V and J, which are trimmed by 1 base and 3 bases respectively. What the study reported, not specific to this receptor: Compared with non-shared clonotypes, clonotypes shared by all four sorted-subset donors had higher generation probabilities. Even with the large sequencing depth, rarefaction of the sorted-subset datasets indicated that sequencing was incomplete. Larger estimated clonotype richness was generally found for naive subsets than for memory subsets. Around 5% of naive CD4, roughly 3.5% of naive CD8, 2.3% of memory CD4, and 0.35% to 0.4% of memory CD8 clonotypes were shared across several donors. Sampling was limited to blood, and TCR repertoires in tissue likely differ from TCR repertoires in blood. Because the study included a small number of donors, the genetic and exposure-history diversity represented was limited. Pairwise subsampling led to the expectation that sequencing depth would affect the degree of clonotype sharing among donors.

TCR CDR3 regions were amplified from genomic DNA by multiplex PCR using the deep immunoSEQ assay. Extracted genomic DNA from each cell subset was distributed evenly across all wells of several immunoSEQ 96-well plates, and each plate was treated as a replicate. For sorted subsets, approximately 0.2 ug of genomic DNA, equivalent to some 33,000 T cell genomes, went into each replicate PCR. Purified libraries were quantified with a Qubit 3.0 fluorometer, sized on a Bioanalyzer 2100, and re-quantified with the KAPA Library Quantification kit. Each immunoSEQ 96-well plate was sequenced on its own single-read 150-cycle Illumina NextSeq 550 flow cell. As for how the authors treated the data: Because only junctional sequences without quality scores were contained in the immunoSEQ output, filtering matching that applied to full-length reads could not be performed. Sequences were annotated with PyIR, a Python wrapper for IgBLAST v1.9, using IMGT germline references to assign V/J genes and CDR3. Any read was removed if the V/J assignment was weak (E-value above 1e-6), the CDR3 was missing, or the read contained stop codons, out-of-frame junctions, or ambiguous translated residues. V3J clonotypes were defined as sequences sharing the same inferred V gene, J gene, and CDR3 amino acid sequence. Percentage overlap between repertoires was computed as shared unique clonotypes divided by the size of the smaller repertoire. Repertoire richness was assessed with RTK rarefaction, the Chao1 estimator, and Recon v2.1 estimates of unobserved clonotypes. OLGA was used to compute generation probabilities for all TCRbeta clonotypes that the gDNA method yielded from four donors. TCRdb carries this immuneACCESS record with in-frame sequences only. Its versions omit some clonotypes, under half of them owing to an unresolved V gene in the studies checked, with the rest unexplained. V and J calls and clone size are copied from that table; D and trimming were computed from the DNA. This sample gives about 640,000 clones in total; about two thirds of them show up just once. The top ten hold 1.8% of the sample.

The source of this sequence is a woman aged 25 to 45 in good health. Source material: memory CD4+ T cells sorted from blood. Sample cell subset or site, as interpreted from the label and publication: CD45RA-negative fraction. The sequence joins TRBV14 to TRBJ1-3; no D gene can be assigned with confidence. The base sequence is TGTGCCAGCAGCCAAGCGATATTTGGAAACACCATATATTTT. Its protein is CASSQAIFGNTIYF.